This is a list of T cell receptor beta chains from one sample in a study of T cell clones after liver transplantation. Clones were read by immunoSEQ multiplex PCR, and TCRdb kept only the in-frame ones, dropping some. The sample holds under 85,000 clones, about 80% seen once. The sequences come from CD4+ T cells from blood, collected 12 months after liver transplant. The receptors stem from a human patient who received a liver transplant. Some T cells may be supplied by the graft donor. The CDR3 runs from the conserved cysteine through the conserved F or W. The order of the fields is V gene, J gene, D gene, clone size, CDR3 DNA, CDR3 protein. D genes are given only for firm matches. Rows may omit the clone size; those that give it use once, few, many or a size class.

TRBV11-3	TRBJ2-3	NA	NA	TGTGCCAGCAGCTTAGGCGGATCTAGCACAGATACGCAGTATTTT	CASSLGGSSTDTQYF
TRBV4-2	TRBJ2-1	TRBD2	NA	TGTGCCAGCAGCTCCCGGGACCTGCGGGGGGGTCCGGCGGATGAGCAGTTCTTC	CASSSRDLRGGPADEQFF
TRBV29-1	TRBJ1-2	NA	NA	TGCAGCGTTCGGACAGCAATCTATGGCTACACCTTC	CSVRTAIYGYTF
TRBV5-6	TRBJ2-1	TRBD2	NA	TGTGCCAGCAGTCCTTATTCTAGCGGGAGAAGAGGAAATGAGCAGTTCTTC	CASSPYSSGRRGNEQFF
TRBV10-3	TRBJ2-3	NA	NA	TGTGCCACCTCATTTGGGCAGCGCACAGATACGCAGTATTTT	CATSFGQRTDTQYF
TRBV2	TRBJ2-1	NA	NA	TGTGCCAGCAGTGCCTGGCGGGCGGATATTAACAATGAGCAGTTCTTC	CASSAWRADINNEQFF
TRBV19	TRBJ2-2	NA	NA	TGTGCCTCCCATCGGGGCACCGGGGAGCTGTTTTTT	CASHRGTGELFF
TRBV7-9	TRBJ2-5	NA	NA	TGTGCCAGCAGGTCCAAGCTGGAAGAGACCCAGTACTTC	CASRSKLEETQYF
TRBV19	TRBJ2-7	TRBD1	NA	TGTGCCAGTAGGAAGACAGGGGGCTCATACGAGCAGTACTTC	CASRKTGGSYEQYF
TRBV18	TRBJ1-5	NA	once	TGTGCCAGCTCACCTCAACGCCGAGGGAGCAATCAGCCCCAGCATTTT	CASSPQRRGSNQPQHF
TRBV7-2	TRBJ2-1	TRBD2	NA	TGTGCCAGCAGCTTAGGGCTAGCGGGAGTGAATGAGCAGTTCTTC	CASSLGLAGVNEQFF
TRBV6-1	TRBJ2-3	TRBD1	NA	TGTGCCAGCAGTGAATACAGGGGTTTATATACAGATACGCAGTATTTT	CASSEYRGLYTDTQYF
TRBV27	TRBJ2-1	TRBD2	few	TGTGCCAGCAGTTTTTACACCGGGACTAGCGGGAGGAATGAGCAGTTCTTC	CASSFYTGTSGRNEQFF
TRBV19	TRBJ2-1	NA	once	TGTGCCAGTAACCCCAGAGGGGCCGAGCAGTTCTTC	CASNPRGAEQFF
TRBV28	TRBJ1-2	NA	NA	TGTGCCAGCAGTTTAGGGGGGAGGTCGGGACATGGCTACACCTTC	CASSLGGRSGHGYTF
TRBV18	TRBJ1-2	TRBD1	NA	TGTGCCAGCTCACCACTTACCACAGGGGACTATGGCTACACCTTC	CASSPLTTGDYGYTF
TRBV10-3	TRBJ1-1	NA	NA	TGTGCCATAAAGGGGGTTTTGAACACTGAAGCTTTCTTT	CAIKGVLNTEAFF
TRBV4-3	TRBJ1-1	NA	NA	TGCGCCAGCAGCCAAGAACATGCTACTGAAGCTTTCTTT	CASSQEHATEAFF
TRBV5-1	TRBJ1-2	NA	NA	TGCGCCAGCAGCTTGTCAGAGGGTGCCTCTAACTATGGCTACACCTTC	CASSLSEGASNYGYTF
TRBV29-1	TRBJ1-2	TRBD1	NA	TGCAGCGTCCGACAGGGAGCTAACTATGGCTACACCTTC	CSVRQGANYGYTF
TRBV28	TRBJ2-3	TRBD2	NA	TGTGCCAGCAGTTCAGCGGGAGAGTCAGATACGCAGTATTTT	CASSSAGESDTQYF
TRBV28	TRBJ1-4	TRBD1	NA	TGTGCCAGCAGTTTTCCGACAGGGTCTAATGAAAAACTGTTTTTT	CASSFPTGSNEKLFF
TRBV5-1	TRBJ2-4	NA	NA	TGCGCCAGCAGTCCCCCGGGGGTAAACATTCAGTACTTC	CASSPPGVNIQYF
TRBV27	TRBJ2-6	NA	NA	TGTGCCAGCAGCGACGCTGGGGCCAACGTCCTGACTTTC	CASSDAGANVLTF
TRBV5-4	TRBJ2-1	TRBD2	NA	TGTGCCAGCAGCCCGCGAACTAGCGGGAAAGGCCATGAGCAGTTCTTC	CASSPRTSGKGHEQFF
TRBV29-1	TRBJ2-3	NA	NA	TGCAGCGTTAACACAGGGAGGTCCACAGATACGCAGTATTTT	CSVNTGRSTDTQYF
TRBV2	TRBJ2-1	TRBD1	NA	TGTGCCAGCTTATTGACAGGGGATGAGCAGTTCTTC	CASLLTGDEQFF
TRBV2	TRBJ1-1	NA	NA	TGTGCCAGCAGGGTCGCCACTGAAGCTTTCTTT	CASRVATEAFF
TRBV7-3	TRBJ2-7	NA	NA	TGTGCCAGCAGCGCTGAGATCCCTGCCGAGCAGTACTTC	CASSAEIPAEQYF
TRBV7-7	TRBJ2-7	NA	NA	TGTGCCAGCAGCTTCGGCAGGGAGTACGAGCAGTACTTC	CASSFGREYEQYF
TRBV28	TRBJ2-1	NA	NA	TGTGCCAGCAGTCGCCAGGGGCGAGGGAATGAGCAGTTCTTC	CASSRQGRGNEQFF
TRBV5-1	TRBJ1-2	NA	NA	TGCGCCAGCAGCTCTGGGGGGTCCGTTAACTATGGCTACACCTTC	CASSSGGSVNYGYTF
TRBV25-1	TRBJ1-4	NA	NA	TGTGCCAGCAGTGGAACAGGGAAACTGTTTTTT	CASSGTGKLFF
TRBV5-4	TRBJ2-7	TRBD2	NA	TGTGCCAGCAGCTCCCCGGGGGGGGACTCCTACGAGCAGTACTTC	CASSSPGGDSYEQYF
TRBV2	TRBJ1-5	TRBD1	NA	TGTGCCAGCAGTGCAACAGGGGGCTTACAGCCCCAGCATTTT	CASSATGGLQPQHF
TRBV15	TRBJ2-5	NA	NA	TGTGCCACCAGCAGAGAGGGCGGGGGCCGCGAGACCCAGTACTTC	CATSREGGGRETQYF
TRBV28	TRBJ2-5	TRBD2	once	TGTGCCAGCAGTTTATCCCTCGCTAGCGGGAGGCTAGAGACCCAGTACTTC	CASSLSLASGRLETQYF
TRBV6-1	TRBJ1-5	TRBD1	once	TGTGCCACCTCCGTCTCAGGGGGCGGTCAGCCCCAGCATTTT	CATSVSGGGQPQHF
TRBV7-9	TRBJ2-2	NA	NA	TGTGCCAGCAGCTTAGCGGGTGGACACACCGGGGAGCTGTTTTTT	CASSLAGGHTGELFF
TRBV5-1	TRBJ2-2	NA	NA	TGCGCCAGCCGGGAGTTCTGGACCGGGGAGCTGTTTTTT	CASREFWTGELFF
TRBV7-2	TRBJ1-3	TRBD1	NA	TGTGCCAGCAGCCCCGGGACAGGGAGAAACACCATATATTTT	CASSPGTGRNTIYF
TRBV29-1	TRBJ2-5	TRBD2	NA	TGCAGCGTCACACCGGGACTAGGCGTAGAGACCCAGTACTTC	CSVTPGLGVETQYF
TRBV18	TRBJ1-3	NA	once	TGTGCCAGCTCACCCCAGGGGTCTGGAAACACCATATATTTT	CASSPQGSGNTIYF
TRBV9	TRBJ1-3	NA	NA	TGTGCCAGCAGCGTCCCCCGAGGGGCGTTGGGAAACACCATATATTTT	CASSVPRGALGNTIYF
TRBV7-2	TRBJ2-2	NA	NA	TGTGCCAGCAGCCCTATAAACTCACCCGGGAACACCGGGGAGCTGTTTTTT	CASSPINSPGNTGELFF
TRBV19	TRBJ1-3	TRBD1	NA	TGTGCCAGTAGTATTCGTCCAGGGGGATCTACTGGAAACACCATATATTTT	CASSIRPGGSTGNTIYF
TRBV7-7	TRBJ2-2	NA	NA	TGTGCTAGCAGCTTAGAGGCCCCGGGCAACACCGGGGAGCTGTTTTTT	CASSLEAPGNTGELFF
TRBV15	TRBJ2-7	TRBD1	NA	TGTGCCACCAGCCCAGGACAGGGGAAGCTCGGTTACGAGCAGTACTTC	CATSPGQGKLGYEQYF
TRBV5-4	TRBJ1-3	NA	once	TGTGCCAGCAGAGGGGGAGGGCCCCTCTCTGGAAACACCATATATTTT	CASRGGGPLSGNTIYF
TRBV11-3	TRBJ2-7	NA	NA	TGTGCCAGCAGCTCCTCTGAACTGGGGGAGCAGTACTTC	CASSSSELGEQYF
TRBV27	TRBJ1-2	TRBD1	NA	TGTGCCAGCAAGAACAGGGGAGACTATGGCTACACCTTC	CASKNRGDYGYTF
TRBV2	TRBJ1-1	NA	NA	TGTGCCAGCAGACAGGGCCTGAACACTGAAGCTTTCTTT	CASRQGLNTEAFF
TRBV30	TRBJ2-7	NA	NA	TGTGCCTGGGGTGGGACGGGACCGACGATAAATCGGTACTTC	CAWGGTGPTINRYF
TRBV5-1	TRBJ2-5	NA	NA	TGCGCCAGCAGCTTGGTTTTGCAGGGCCAACAAGAGACCCAGTACTTC	CASSLVLQGQQETQYF
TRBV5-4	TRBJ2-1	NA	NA	TGTGCCAGCAGCTCGACCCGGTCTAGCAGTTACAATGAGCAGTTCTTC	CASSSTRSSSYNEQFF
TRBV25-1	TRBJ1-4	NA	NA	TGTGCCAGCAGGGGGTTGGGAGGGCTTAATGAAAAACTGTTTTTT	CASRGLGGLNEKLFF
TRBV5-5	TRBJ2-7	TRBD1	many	TGTGCCAGCAGCCGGACAGGCGATACCTACGAGCAGTACTTC	CASSRTGDTYEQYF